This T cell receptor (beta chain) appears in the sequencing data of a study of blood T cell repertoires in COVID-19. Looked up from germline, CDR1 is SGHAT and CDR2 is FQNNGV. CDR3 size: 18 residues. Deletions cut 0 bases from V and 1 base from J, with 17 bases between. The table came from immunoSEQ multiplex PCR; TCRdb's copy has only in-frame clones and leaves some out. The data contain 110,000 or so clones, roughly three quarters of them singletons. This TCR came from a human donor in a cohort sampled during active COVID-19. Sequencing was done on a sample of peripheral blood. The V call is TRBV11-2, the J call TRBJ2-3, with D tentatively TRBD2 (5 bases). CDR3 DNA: TGTGCCAGCAGCTTAGATAAGCTAGCCCTACCTGGCACAGATACGCAGTATTTT. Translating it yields CASSLDKLALPGTDTQYF.